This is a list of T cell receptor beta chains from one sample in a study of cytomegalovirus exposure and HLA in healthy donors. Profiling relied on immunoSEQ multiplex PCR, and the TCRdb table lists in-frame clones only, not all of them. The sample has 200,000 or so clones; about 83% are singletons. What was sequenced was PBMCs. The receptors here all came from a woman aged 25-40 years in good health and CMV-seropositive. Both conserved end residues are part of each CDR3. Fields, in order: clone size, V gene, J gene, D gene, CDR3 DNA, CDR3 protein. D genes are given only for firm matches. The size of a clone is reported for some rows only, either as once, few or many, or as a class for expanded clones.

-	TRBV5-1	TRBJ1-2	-	TGCGCCAGCAGCTTGAGGTCGGGGTATGGCTACACCTTC	CASSLRSGYGYTF
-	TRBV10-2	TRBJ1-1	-	TGCGCCAGCAGTGAGATCAGGGAAGGGACTGAAGCTTTCTTT	CASSEIREGTEAFF
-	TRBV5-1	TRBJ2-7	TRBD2	TGCGCCAGCAGCCCCGATCTGCTAGCGGGAGGTAACTACGAGCAGTACTTC	CASSPDLLAGGNYEQYF
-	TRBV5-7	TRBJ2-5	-	TGTGCCAGCAGCATTGGTGCAGGTATCAAGACCCAGTACTTC	CASSIGAGIKTQYF
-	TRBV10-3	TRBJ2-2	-	TGTGCCAACCAACGAGGCGGGAACTCCGGGGAGCTGTTTTTT	CANQRGGNSGELFF
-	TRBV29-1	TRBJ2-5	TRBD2	TGCAGCGTTCCGACTAGCGGGAGACAAGAGACCCAGTACTTC	CSVPTSGRQETQYF
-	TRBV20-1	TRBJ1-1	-	TGCAGTGCGATCCCAAACAGGGAGGCTTTCTTT	CSAIPNREAFF
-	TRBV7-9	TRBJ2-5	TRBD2	TGTGCCAGCAGCCGCCCGGCGGGGACTAGCGGGAGAGACTTAGAGACCCAGTACTTC	CASSRPAGTSGRDLETQYF
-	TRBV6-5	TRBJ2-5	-	TGTGCCAGCAGTTACACACTGAGAACGGAGCAGTACTTC	CASSYTLRTEQYF
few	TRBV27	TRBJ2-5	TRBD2	TGTGCCAGCAGTATTACCGGGACTAGCGGGGCAGAGACCCAGTACTTC	CASSITGTSGAETQYF
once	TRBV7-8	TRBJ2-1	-	TGTGCCAGCAGCTTGGTTCGTGAGAACTATGAGCAGTTCTTC	CASSLVRENYEQFF
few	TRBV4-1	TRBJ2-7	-	TGCGCCAGCAGCCAAGATTCGAGGCGATTAGGCTACGAGCAGTACTTC	CASSQDSRRLGYEQYF
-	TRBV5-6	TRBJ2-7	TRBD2	TGTGCCAGCAGCTTTAGGACTAGGAGCTACGAGCAGTACTTC	CASSFRTRSYEQYF
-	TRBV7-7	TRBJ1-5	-	TGTGCTAGCAGCCCCACTAGGGATCAGCCCCAGCATTTT	CASSPTRDQPQHF
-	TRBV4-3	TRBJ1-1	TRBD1	TGCGCCAGCAGCCAGGCGGGACAGTCAAACACTGAAGCTTTCTTT	CASSQAGQSNTEAFF
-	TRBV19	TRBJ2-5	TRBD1	TGTGCCAGTAGGATCCTAGGGGGCGGGCAAGTCGGGACCCAGTACTTC	CASRILGGGQVGTQYF
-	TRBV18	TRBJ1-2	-	TGTGCCAGCTCACCACTAGCTAACTATGGCTACACCTTC	CASSPLANYGYTF